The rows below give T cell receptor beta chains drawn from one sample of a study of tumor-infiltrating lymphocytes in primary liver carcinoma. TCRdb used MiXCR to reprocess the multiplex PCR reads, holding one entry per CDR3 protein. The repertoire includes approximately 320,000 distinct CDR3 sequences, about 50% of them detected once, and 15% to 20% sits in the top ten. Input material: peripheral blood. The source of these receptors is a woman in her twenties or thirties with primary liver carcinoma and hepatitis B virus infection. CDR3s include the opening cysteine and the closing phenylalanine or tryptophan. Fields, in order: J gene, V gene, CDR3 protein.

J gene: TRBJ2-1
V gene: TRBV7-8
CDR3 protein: CASSAHGGGTSESDEQFF

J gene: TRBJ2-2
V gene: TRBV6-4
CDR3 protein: CASKDRPNTGELFF

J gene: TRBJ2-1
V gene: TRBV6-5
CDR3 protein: CTSSYSRLHNEQFF

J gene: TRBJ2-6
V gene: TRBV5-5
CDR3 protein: CASSPTGGNSGTNVLTF

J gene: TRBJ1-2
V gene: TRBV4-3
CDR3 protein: CASSQDPGHPFYCYTF

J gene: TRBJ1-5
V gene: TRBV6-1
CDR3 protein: CASSDGAGQSQHF

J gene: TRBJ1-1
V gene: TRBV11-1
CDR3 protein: CASSLARTGVNTEAFF

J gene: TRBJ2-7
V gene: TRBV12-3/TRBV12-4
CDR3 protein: CASSFIPRLSYEQYF

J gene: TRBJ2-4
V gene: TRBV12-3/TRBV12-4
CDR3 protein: CASSHRRVMDIQYF

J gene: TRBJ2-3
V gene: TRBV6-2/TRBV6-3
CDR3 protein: CASRTSTGTQYF

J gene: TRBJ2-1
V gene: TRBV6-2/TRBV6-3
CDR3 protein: CARGGQGNEQFF

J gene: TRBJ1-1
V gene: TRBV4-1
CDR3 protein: CASSQQKRDPRNTEAFF

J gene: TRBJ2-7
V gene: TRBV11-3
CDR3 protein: CASSLEAGGGYEQYF

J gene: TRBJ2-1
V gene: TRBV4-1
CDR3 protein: CASSQEGWARSCNEHFF

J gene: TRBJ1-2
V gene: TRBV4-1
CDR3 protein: CASSQGTHYGYTF

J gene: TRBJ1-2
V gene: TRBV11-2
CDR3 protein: CAGSLGGGGWYGYTF

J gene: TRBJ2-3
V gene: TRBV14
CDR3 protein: CASSQGTSGSVDTQYF

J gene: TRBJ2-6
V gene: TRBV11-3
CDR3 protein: CTGSSPAGADVLTF

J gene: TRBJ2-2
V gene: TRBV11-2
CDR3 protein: CASSFTAGVRIGELFF

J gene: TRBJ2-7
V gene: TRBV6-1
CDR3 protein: CASTGQEALEQYF

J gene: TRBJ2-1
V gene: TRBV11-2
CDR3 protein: CASSHPLAAAINEQFF

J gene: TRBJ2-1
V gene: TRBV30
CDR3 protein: CAWAPLADYNEQFF

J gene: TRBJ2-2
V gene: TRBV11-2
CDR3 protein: CASRLSRGRTGELFF

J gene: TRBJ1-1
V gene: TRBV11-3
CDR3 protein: CASSPSGTGRHTEALF